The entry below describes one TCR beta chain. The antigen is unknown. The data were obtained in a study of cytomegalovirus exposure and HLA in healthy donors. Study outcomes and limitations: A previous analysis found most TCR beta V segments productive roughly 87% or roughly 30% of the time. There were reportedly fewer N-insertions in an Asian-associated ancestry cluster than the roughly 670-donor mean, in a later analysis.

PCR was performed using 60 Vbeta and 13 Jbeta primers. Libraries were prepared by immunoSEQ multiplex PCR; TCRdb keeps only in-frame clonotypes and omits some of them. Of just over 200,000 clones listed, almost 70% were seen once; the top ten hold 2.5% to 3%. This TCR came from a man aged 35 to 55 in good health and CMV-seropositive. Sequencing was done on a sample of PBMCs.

The CDR3 loop is CASSPRELNQPQHF. CDR3 DNA sequence: TGTGCCAGCAGCCCCCGGGAGCTCAATCAGCCCCAGCATTTT. The V call is TRBV21-1, the J call TRBJ1-5. TRBV21-1 is marked as a pseudogene. The CDR3 is 14 residues long.